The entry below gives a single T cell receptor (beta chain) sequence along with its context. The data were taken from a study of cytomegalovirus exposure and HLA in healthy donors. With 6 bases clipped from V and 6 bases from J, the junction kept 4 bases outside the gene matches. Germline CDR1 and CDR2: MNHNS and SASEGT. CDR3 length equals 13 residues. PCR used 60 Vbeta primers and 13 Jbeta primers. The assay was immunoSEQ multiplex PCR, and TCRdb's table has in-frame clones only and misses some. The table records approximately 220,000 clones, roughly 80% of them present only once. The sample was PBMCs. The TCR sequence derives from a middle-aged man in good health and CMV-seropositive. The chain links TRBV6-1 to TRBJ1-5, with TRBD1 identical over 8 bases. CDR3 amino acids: CASSLDRGQPQHF. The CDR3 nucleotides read TGTGCCAGCAGCCTCGACAGGGGTCAGCCCCAGCATTTT.